The 9 T cell receptor beta chains presented below share a single source sample, sequenced in a study of cytomegalovirus exposure and HLA in healthy donors. The PCR contained 60 Vbeta and 13 Jbeta primers. The assay was immunoSEQ multiplex PCR, and TCRdb's table has in-frame clones only and misses some. The table shows about 55,000 clones, with approximately 80% occurring only once. Sequencing input: PBMCs. The receptors come from a female donor in good health and CMV-seronegative.

This clone was observed a handful of times. The chain employs TRBV7-2 and TRBJ1-3; 8 bases are shared with TRBD1. This CDR3 region has 16 residues. Trimming removed 0 bases from V and 4 bases from J; junction bases left unmatched: 5. CDR1 and CDR2 (germline): SGHTA, FQGNSA. Written as DNA, the CDR3 is TGTGCCAGCAGCTTAGCTAGGACAGGGTCCGGAAACACCATATATTTT. It codes for CASSLARTGSGNTIYF. The full variable domain, its missing parts supplied by reference TRBV7-2 and TRBJ1-3, is GAGVSQSPSNKVTEKGKDVELRCDPISGHTALYWYRQSLGQGLEFLIYFQGNSAPDKSGLPSDRFSAERTGGSVSTLTIQRTQQEDSAVYLCASSLARTGSGNTIYFGEGSWLTVV.

The DNA for the CDR3 is TGCAGCGTTGAAGGACAGGGTGGAAACACCATATATTTT. Its translation is CSVEGQGGNTIYF. The chain carries TRBV29-1 and TRBJ1-3, with 7 bases fitting TRBD1. Unmatched junction bases numbered 0, after V lost 1 base and J lost 3 bases. CDR1 SQVTM and CDR2 ANQGSEA come from the germline V gene. This CDR3 is built from 13 residues.

The chain employs TRBV7-2 and TRBJ2-4; unclear D gene. The V end lost 0 bases, the J end lost 5 bases, and 14 bases lay between the germline ends. Germline V gene data show CDR1 as SGHTA and CDR2 as FQGNSA. CDR3 length equals 16 residues. Here the CDR3 reads CASSLAQMPGQNIQYF. In nucleotides, the CDR3 is TGTGCCAGCAGCTTAGCTCAGATGCCAGGCCAAAACATTCAGTACTTC.

V gene TRBV10-3 combines with J gene TRBJ2-7; D is possibly TRBD1 (8 bases). Germline assignment: CDR1 ENHRY and CDR2 SYGVKD. Deletions cut 2 bases from V and 5 bases from J, with 16 bases between. The length of the CDR3 is 15 residues. CDR3 region: CAISENRGGTDEQYF. The CDR3 DNA reads as TGTGCCATCAGTGAGAACAGGGGGGGAACGGACGAGCAGTACTTC.

The CDR3 DNA is TGTGCCACCAGCAGATCGCCCAGACTGGGTAATGAAAAACTGTTTTTT. It is translated as CATSRSPRLGNEKLFF. This rearrangement joins TRBV15 to TRBJ1-4; D gene ambiguous. The V and J ends lost 2 bases and 4 bases respectively, with 14 bases between them. From germline, CDR1 is LNHNV and CDR2 YYDKDF (reference sequence). The CDR3 extends over 16 amino acids.

On this clone: The junction and the germline gene differ at one end; a read error may be behind it. The V gene is TRBV7-9, the J gene TRBJ1-1; D is possibly TRBD1 (5 bases). The CDR3 is 12 residues long. CDR1 SEHNR and CDR2 FQNEAQ come from the germline V gene (reference sequence). The CDR3 nucleotides are TGTTCCAGCGGAGGGGTGAGGACTGAAGCTTTCTTT. It translates to CSSGGVRTEAFF.

The V call is TRBV19, the J call TRBJ1-5, with D hard to call. The CDR3 is made up of 13 amino acids. The germline V gene encodes CDR1 LNHDA and CDR2 SQIVND (reference sequence). V lost 4 bases, J lost 4 bases, and 8 bases lay in between. For the CDR3, the DNA is TGTGCCAGTAGTACGAACGGTAATCAGCCCCAGCATTTT. This sequence encodes CASSTNGNQPQHF.

This chain links TRBV7-2 with TRBJ2-2; D perhaps matches TRBD2 (7 bases). This CDR3 is built from 17 residues. Trimming stripped 0 bases from V and 5 bases from J, with 16 bases between. Germline V gene sequence: CDR1 SGHTA, CDR2 FQGNSA. This CDR3 reads CASSLALGGAGTGELFF. CDR3 in DNA: TGTGCCAGCAGCTTAGCGCTAGGGGGGGCAGGAACCGGGGAGCTGTTTTTT.

The chain has TRBV27 and TRBJ1-1, with D perhaps matching TRBD1 (6 bases). Trimming shortened V by 5 bases and J by 10 bases, and 20 bases separated the two germline ends. The CDR3 has 14 residues. CDR1 is MNHEY and CDR2 is SMNVEV in the germline V gene (reference sequence). CDR3 coding DNA: TGTGCCAGCAGTCAAGAAACAGGGCAGGGTCGAGCTTTCTTT. This encodes CASSQETGQGRAFF.